A selection of T cell receptor beta chains follows, all from one sample in a study of T cells in Graves' hyperthyroidism and ophthalmopathy. TCRdb called the multiplex PCR reads again in MiXCR, with one record for every CDR3 protein. The table includes some 500,000 distinct CDR3 sequences, roughly 25% detected once. Material: blood. The receptors originated from a woman aged 25 to 39 with Graves' ophthalmopathy. CDR3s include the opening cysteine and the closing phenylalanine or tryptophan. A D gene is named only where the DNA matches it firmly. Clone size appears in some rows only: once, few, many, or a class for an expanded clone.

TRBD1	TRBV7-9	many	TRBJ1-2	TGTGCCAGCAGCCGTGAGGGGGCAGATGGCTACACCTTC	CASSREGADGYTF
TRBD1	TRBV4-1	.	TRBJ1-5	TGCGCCAGCAGCCAAATTGGACAGGGGGTTCAGCCCCAGCATTTT	CASSQIGQGVQPQHF
.	TRBV12-3/TRBV12-4	.	TRBJ1-6	TGTGCCAGCAGTTTAGTCTGGTACTCCTATAATTCACCCCTCCACTTT	CASSLVWYSYNSPLHF
.	TRBV30	.	TRBJ2-7	TGTGCCTGGCGCAGGTTGACCTACGAGCAGTACTTC	CAWRRLTYEQYF
.	TRBV6-1	.	TRBJ1-1	TGTGCCAGCACTCCGAGGGGGGGCCCTTCTCGGGCTTTCTTT	CASTPRGGPSRAFF
.	TRBV6-5	.	TRBJ1-5	TGTGCCAGCAGTTACAAGGCCCATAATCAGCCCCAGCATTTT	CASSYKAHNQPQHF
.	TRBV20-1	many	TRBJ2-7	TGCAGTGCTAGAGATAGTCGGGGGTCCGCCTACGAGCAGTACTTC	CSARDSRGSAYEQYF
.	TRBV6-1	many	TRBJ1-1	TGTGCCAGCAGTGTTGTAGGTGAGGGCACTGAAGCTTTCTTT	CASSVVGEGTEAFF
TRBD1	TRBV30	many	TRBJ2-7	TGTGCCTGGACGGGACAGCCCTTCTACGAGCAGTACTTC	CAWTGQPFYEQYF
TRBD1	TRBV27	.	TRBJ1-2	TGTGCCAGCAGTCCAACCCGCCCCGGGACAGCTCGTGGCTACACCTTC	CASSPTRPGTARGYTF
TRBD1	TRBV28	few	TRBJ2-5	TGTGCCAGCGTTAGGCTGCGACAGGGCGAGCGGTGGGGAGAGACCCAGTACTTC	CASVRLRQGERWGETQYF
.	TRBV27	many	TRBJ2-7	TGTGCCAGCAGCCCCGGGCCCTTGGGGTACGAGCAGTACTTC	CASSPGPLGYEQYF
TRBD1	TRBV4-1	.	TRBJ1-2	TGCGCCAGCAGCCACGGACAGGGGGAGGATGGCTACACCTTC	CASSHGQGEDGYTF
TRBD1	TRBV19	many	TRBJ1-5	TGTGCCAGTAGGTACCGGGACAGGGGAAGAGATCAGCCCCAGCATTTT	CASRYRDRGRDQPQHF
.	TRBV2	many	TRBJ1-2	TGTGCCACCGGGACACAGAACTATGGCTACACCTTC	CATGTQNYGYTF
TRBD1	TRBV10-2	many	TRBJ1-5	TGCGCCAGCAGTGGGGACAGCAGGAGCAATCAGCCCCAGCATTTT	CASSGDSRSNQPQHF
.	TRBV9	.	TRBJ1-3	TGTGCCAGCAGCCCGGAGTTCGGGGGCGGCTCTGGAAACACCATATATTTT	CASSPEFGGGSGNTIYF
.	TRBV4-2	.	TRBJ1-2	TGTGCCAGCAGCCAAGAGTTGGGAGTTGAAGTTGGCTACACCTTC	CASSQELGVEVGYTF